This T cell receptor (beta chain) was obtained from a study of neurological immune-mediated disorders. Trimming took off 4 bases at V and 5 bases at J, with 9 bases between the two ends. CDR3 length: 12 amino acids. Germline V lookup: CDR1 SGHRS, CDR2 YFSETQ. Study-level findings and limits: Association with the multiple sclerosis repertoire cluster was not found for any clinical or MRI feature. Multiple sclerosis, the disease with the least TCR clonal expansion, fell below healthy controls, whereas HTLV-1-associated myelopathy showed the most. TCR-beta repertoires seemed private in all groups, with no expanded CDR3 amino acid sequences shared.

Unsorted libraries were prepared from 2 million PBMCs that had been stored at -80 C. In this sample, this clonotype turned up many times. Antigen specificity is unknown. From the 5' RACE reads, TCRdb called clonotypes with MiXCR, one entry per CDR3 protein. The table has 70,000 or so distinct CDR3 sequences, 3.2% seen once; the top ten hold about 5%. The sample was PBMCs. The V and J genes are TRBV5-1 and TRBJ2-5; no clear D gene. The receptor was isolated from a woman aged 45-60 years with multiple sclerosis. CDR3 region: CASSLLGETQYF. In DNA, the CDR3 is TGCGCCAGCAGCCTTTTGGGGGAGACCCAGTACTTC.